What follows are 8 T cell receptor beta chains derived from one specimen sequenced in a study of CD8 T cells in ankylosing spondylitis. Whole-study results and caveats: Blood of patients with ankylosing spondylitis appeared to be characterized by a TCR beta motif of seven or eight highly homologous variants.

Each CDR3 protein gets one entry after TCRdb re-called the 5' RACE reads with MiXCR. The sample has fewer than 500,000 distinct CDR3 sequences, 25% to 30% seen once. These receptors' antigens are unknown. The source material was blood, either unsorted or a sorted T cell fraction (not recorded which). These receptors all stem from a male donor with ankylosing spondylitis.

The chain links TRBV29-1 to TRBJ2-2; D is possibly TRBD1 (5 bases). V was shortened by 2 bases and J by 9 bases, with 7 bases between the two germline ends. Germline CDR1 SQVTM, CDR2 ANQGSEA. The CDR3 length is 11 residues. The CDR3 DNA sequence: TGCAGCGTTGAAAGGGGCTGGGAGCTGTTTTTT. Its translation: CSVERGWELFF.

Only a few counts were recorded for this clonotype. This chain's CDR3 is CASSSVGDYGYTF. CDR3 bases: TGCGCCAGCAGCTCGGTGGGAGACTATGGCTACACCTTC. This sequence joins TRBV5-1 and TRBJ1-2; D is undetermined. The CDR3 contains 13 residues. Germline V gene data show CDR1 as SGHRS and CDR2 as YFSETQ. V was cut by 3 bases and J by 3 bases, with 9 bases left in between. The full variable domain, with the rest looked up from reference TRBV5-1 and TRBJ1-2, is KAGVTQTPRYLIKTRGQQVTLSCSPISGHRSVSWYQQTPGQGLQFLFEYFSETQRNKGNFPGRFSGRQFSNSRSEMNVSTLELGDSALYLCASSSVGDYGYTFGSGTRLTVV.

The rearrangement links TRBV20-1 to TRBJ2-5; tentative D call: TRBD1 (5 bases). The CDR3 covers 15 residues. Germline V gene data show CDR1 as DFQATT and CDR2 as SNEGSKA (reference sequence). Trimming cost V 4 bases and J 4 bases, with 19 bases left between them. This CDR3 is CSATEQVIARETQYF. CDR3 nucleotides: TGCAGTGCTACCGAACAGGTCATAGCAAGAGAGACCCAGTACTTC.

This clonotype was found a few times. The V gene is TRBV7-2, the J gene TRBJ2-2; D remains unclear. This CDR3 is built from 15 residues. The germline V and J ends were trimmed by 5 bases and 0 bases, with 10 bases remaining between them. Germline loops: CDR1 SGHTA, CDR2 FQGNSA. CDR3 region: CASSQSAANTGELFF. In DNA, the CDR3 is TGTGCCAGCAGCCAGAGTGCCGCGAACACCGGGGAGCTGTTTTTT.

This clonotype occurred a few times. This chain uses TRBV29-1 with TRBJ1-4; TRBD1 is a possible D gene (6 bases). The germline V gene has CDR1 SQVTM and CDR2 ANQGSEA. Trimming cost V 4 bases and J 0 bases, with 9 bases left between them. The CDR3 loop spans 14 amino acids. Here the CDR3 reads CSVGTVATNEKLFF. In nucleotides, the CDR3 is TGCAGCGTTGGGACAGTCGCAACTAATGAAAAACTGTTTTTT.

This clonotype was observed a few times. The V gene is TRBV29-1, the J gene TRBJ2-1; tentatively, D is TRBD2 (5 bases). The CDR3 loop spans 13 amino acids. Germline V CDR1 and CDR2: SQVTM, ANQGSEA. Trimming took off 8 bases at V and 0 bases at J, with 11 bases between the two ends. The CDR3 spells CSITGSSYNEQFF. The DNA for the CDR3 is TGCAGCATTACGGGGAGCTCCTACAATGAGCAGTTCTTC.

The rearrangement uses TRBV19 and TRBJ1-6, with TRBD1 identical over 7 bases. This CDR3 region has 14 residues. Trimming at V came to 9 bases and at J to 5 bases, leaving 7 bases not matched to a gene. Germline-derived CDR1 and CDR2 are LNHDA and SQIVND (reference sequence). CDR3 region: CASGGQFNNSPLHF. In DNA form, the CDR3 reads TGTGCCAGCGGGGGACAGTTTAATAATTCACCCCTCCACTTT.

V and J are TRBV5-1 and TRBJ1-2, with a weak D call TRBD1 (5 bases). This CDR3 comprises 13 residues. Between the trimmed V and J ends, which lost 1 base and 10 bases, there was a span of 14 bases. The germline V gene has CDR1 SGHRS and CDR2 YFSETQ. The CDR3 spells CASSLTGTVDYTF. Written as DNA, the CDR3 is TGCGCCAGCAGCTTGACGGGGACGGTGGACTACACCTTC.